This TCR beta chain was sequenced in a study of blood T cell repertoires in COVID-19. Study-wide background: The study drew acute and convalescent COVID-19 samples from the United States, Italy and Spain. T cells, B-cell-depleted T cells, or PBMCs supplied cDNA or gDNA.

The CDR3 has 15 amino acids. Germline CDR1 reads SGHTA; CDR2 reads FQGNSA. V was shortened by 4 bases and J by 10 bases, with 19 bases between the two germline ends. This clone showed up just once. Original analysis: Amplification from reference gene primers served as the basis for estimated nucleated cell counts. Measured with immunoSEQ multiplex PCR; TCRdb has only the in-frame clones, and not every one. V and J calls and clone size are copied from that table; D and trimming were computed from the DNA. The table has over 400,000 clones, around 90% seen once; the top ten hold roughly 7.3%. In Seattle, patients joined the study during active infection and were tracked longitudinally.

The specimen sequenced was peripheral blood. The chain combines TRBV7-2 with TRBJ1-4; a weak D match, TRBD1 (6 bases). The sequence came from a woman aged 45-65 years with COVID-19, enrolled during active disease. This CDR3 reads CASSSTGPDGGKLFF. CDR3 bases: TGTGCCAGCAGCTCGACAGGACCAGATGGGGGAAAACTGTTTTTT.